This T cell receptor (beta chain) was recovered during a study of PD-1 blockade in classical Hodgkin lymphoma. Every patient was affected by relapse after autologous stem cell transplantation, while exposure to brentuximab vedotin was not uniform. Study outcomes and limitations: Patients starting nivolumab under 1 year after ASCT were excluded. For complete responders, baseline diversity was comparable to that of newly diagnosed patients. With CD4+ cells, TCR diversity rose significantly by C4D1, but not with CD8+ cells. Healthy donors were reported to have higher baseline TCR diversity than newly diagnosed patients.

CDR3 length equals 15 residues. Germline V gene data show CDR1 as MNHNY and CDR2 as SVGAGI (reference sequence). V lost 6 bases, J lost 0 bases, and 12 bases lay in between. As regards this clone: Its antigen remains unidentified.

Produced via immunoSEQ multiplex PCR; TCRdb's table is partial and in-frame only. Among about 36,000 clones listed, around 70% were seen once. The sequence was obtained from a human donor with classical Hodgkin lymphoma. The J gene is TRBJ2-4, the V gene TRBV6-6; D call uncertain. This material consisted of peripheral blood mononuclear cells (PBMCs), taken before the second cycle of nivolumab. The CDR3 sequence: CASSPDGLAKNIQYF. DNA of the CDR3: TGTGCCAGCAGCCCGGACGGCCTAGCCAAAAACATTCAGTACTTC.